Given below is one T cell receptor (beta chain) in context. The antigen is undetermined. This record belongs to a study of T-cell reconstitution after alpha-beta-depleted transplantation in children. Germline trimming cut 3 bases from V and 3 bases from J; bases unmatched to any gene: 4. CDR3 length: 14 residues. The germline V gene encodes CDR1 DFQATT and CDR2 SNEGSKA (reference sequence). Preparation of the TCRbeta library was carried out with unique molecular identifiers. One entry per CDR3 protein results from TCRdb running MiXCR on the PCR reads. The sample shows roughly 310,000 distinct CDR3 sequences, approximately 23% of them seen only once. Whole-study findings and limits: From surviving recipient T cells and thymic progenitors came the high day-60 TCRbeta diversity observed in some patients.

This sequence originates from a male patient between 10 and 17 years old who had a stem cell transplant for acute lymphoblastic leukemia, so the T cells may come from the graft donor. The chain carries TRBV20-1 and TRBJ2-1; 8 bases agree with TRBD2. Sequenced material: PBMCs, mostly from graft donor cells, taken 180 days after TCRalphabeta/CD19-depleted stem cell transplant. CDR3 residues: CSASGLAGYNEQFF. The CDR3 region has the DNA TGCAGTGCTAGTGGTCTAGCGGGCTACAATGAGCAGTTCTTC.